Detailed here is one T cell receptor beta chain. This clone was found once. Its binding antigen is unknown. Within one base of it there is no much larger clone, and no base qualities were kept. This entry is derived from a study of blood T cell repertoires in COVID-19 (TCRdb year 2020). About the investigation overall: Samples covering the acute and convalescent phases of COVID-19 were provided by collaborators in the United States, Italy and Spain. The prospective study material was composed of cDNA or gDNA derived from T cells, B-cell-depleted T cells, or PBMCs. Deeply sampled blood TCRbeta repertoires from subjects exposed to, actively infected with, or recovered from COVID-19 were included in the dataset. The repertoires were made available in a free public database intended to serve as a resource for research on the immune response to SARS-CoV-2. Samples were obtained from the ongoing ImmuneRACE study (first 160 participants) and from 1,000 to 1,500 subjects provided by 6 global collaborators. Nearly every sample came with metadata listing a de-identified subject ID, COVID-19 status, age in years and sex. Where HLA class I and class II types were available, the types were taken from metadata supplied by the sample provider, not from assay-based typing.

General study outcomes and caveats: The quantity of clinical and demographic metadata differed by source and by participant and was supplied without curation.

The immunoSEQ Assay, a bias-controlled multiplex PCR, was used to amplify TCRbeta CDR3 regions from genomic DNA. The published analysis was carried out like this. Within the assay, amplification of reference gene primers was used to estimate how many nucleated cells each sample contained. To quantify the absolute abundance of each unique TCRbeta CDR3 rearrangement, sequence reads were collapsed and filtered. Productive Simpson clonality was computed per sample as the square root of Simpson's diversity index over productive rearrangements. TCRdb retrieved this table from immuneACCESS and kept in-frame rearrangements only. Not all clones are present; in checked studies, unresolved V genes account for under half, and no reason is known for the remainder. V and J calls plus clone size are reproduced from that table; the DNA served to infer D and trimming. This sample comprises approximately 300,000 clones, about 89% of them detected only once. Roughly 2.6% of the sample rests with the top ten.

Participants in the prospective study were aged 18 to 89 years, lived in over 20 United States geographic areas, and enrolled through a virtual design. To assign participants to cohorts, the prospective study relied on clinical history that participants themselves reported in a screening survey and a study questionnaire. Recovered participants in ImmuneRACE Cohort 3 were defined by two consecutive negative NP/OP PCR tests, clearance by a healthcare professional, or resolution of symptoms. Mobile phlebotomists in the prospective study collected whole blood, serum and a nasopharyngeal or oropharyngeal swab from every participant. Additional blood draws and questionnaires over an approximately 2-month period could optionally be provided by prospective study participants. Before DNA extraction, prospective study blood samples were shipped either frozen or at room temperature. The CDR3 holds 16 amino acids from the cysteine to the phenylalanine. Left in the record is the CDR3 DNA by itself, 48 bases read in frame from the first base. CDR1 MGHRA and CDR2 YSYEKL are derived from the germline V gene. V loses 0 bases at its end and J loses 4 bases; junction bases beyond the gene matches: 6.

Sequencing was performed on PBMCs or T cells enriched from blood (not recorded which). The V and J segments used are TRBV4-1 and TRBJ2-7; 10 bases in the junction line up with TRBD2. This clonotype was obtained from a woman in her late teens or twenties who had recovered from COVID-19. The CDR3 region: CASSQDPGTSVYEQYF. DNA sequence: TGCGCCAGCAGCCAAGACCCCGGGACTAGCGTTTACGAGCAGTACTTC.